The T cell receptor beta chain described here comes from a study of identical twins. Germline CDR1 and CDR2: SGHTA and FQGTGA. With V trimmed by 1 base and J by 8 bases, 7 bases remained unmatched. The CDR3 consists of 15 residues. TCRdb re-called the 5' RACE reads with MiXCR, one entry per CDR3 protein. This table has 500,000 to 650,000 distinct CDR3 sequences, more than 20% appearing once. This clonotype was counted only a few times. This sample also belongs to another study, concerning yellow fever vaccine responses in identical twins.

The sequence came from a young woman in good health. The V call is TRBV7-3, the J call TRBJ2-1; TRBD2 matches at 8 bases. Sequencing was carried out using CD4+ T cells sorted from blood. The CDR3 region has the DNA TGTGCCAGCAGCTTAAATGCCCCGGGAGGGTATGAGCAGTTCTTC. Translating it yields CASSLNAPGGYEQFF.